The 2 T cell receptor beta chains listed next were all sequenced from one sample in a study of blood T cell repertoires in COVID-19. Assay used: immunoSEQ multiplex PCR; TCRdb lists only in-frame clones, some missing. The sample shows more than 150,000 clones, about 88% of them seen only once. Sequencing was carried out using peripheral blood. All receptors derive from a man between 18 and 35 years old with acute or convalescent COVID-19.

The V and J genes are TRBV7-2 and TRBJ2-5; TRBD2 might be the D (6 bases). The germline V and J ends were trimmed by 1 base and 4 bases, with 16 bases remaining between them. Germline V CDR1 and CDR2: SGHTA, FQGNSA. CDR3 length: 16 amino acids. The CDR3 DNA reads TGTGCCAGCAGCTTAGAAGCGGGTATACGACGAGAGACCCAGTACTTC. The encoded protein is CASSLEAGIRRETQYF.

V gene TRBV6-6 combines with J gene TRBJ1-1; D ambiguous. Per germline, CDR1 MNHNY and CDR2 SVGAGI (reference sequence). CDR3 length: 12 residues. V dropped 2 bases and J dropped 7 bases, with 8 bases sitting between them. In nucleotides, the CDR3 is TGTGCCAGCAGTTACGAGGATATTGAAGCTTTCTTT. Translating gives CASSYEDIEAFF.